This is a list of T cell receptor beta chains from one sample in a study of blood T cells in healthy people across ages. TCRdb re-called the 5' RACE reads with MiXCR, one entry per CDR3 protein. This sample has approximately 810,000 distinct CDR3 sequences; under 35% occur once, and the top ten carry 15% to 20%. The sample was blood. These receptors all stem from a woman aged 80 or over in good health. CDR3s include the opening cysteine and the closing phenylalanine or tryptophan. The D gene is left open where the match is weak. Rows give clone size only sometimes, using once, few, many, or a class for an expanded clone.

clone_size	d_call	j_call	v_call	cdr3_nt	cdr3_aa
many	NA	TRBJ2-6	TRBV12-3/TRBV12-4	TGTGCCAGCAGGCGGTGGGGGGCCAACGTCCTGACTTTC	CASRRWGANVLTF
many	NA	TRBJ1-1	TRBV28	TGTGCCAGCTACCCGGGGACGATCGCCTCTGAAGCTTTCTTT	CASYPGTIASEAFF
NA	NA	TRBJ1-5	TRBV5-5	TGTGCCAGCAGCTTGGAGGGGGGCCGAGGTCAGCCCCAGCATTTT	CASSLEGGRGQPQHF
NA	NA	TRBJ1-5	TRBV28	TGTGCCACGAGGGGGGGAAATCAGCCCCAGCATTTT	CATRGGNQPQHF
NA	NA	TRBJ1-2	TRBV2	TGTGCCAGCAGTGAGAGTCGGCAGCGTGGCTACACCTTC	CASSESRQRGYTF
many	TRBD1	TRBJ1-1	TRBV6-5	TGTGCCAGCAACCTTAACAGGGGGTCCACTGAGGCTTTCTTT	CASNLNRGSTEAFF
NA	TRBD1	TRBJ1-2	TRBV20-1	TGCAGTGCTGCTAATCAGGGGGTCTATGGCTACACCTTC	CSAANQGVYGYTF
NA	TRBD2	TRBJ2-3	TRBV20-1	TGCAGTGCTAGTTGGGGGGGAGTGACAGATACGCAGTATTTT	CSASWGGVTDTQYF
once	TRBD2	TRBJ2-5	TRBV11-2	TGTGCCAGCAGCCCGACTAGCGGAAACCAAGAGACCCAGTACTTC	CASSPTSGNQETQYF
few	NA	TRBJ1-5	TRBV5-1	TGCGCCAGCAGCTTGGTTGGGGGACCTAGAGAGCCCCAGCATTTT	CASSLVGGPREPQHF
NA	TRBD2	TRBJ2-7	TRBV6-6	TGTGCCAGCAATTACTCTAGACTAGCTTGGGAGGATGAGCAGTACTTC	CASNYSRLAWEDEQYF
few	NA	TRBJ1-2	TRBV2	TGTGCCAGCAGTGAACTGGATGGCTACACCTTC	CASSELDGYTF
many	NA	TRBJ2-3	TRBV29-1	TGCAGCGCCAAGCGGACCACAGATACGCAGTATTTT	CSAKRTTDTQYF
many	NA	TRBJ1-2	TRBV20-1	TGCAGTGCACCCCCTGGGGGGCGGGGGGACTATGGCTACACCTTC	CSAPPGGRGDYGYTF
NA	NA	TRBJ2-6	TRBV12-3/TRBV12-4	TGTGCCAGCAGTCCCCCCTGGGTGAGCTCTGGGGCCAACGTCCTGACTTTC	CASSPPWVSSGANVLTF
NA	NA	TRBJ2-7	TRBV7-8	TGTGCCAGCAGCCGGCCGACGGACTACGAGCAGTACTTC	CASSRPTDYEQYF
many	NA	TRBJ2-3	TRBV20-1	TGCAGTGCTAGAGATCGGTCAGTGAACACAGATACGCAGTATTTT	CSARDRSVNTDTQYF